This T cell receptor (beta chain) was observed in a study of OX40 agonist ivuxolimab in advanced cancers. Across the whole study: The eligibility criteria allowed prior anti-PD-1, anti-PD-L1 or anti-CTLA-4 therapy, and approximately 42% had some. Study-wide findings and caveats: Clones of CD4+ and CD8+ blood T cells grew by week 6 at doses of 0.1 to 3.0 mg/kg. CD8+ T cells were the subset that, on average, had more expanded clones than CD4+. Near-lowest levels of clonal expansion characterized partial responders at 0.1-3.0 mg/kg.

Data came from immunoSEQ multiplex PCR; TCRdb stores just in-frame clones and leaves some out. The sample holds around 70,000 clones, roughly 80% seen once. The CDR3 runs to 13 residues. V lost 6 bases, J lost 5 bases, and 5 bases stayed unmatched. The germline V gene encodes CDR1 MNHEY and CDR2 SVGAGI. A note on this clone: What it recognizes is unknown.

This receptor was taken from an adult with an advanced solid tumor such as melanoma, head and neck, liver or kidney cancer. The gene calls are TRBV6-5 and TRBJ1-2; 8 bases are a match to TRBD1. Source: CD4+ or CD8+ T cells sorted from blood, taken in a trial of the OX40 agonist ivuxolimab. The CDR3 DNA follows: TGTGCCAGCAGACGGGGACAGGAGTATGGCTACACCTTC. Protein: CASRRGQEYGYTF.